Below, 16 T cell receptor beta chains from the same sample are listed, as sequenced in a study of shared clonotypes between healthy human individuals. The method was immunoSEQ multiplex PCR; TCRdb's version includes in-frame clones alone and lacks a portion of them. The data contain about 2.4 million clones, roughly 93% of them seen just once; the ten biggest clones take up roughly 0.36%. Sequenced input: naive CD4+ T cells from PBMCs. Stated subset: CD45RA+ positively selected. These receptors were taken from a young man in good health. Some clones in this sample may be carry-over from other donors' samples.

The rearrangement uses TRBV5-6 and TRBJ2-7, with 9 bases identical to TRBD2. The junction had 14 bases not matched to a gene; V was cut back by 4 bases and J by 6 bases. The CDR3 covers 16 residues. The V gene's germline CDR1 is SGHDT and CDR2 YYEEEE. This CDR3 reads CASSPHGAGGALEQYF. The CDR3 bases are TGTGCCAGCAGCCCCCATGGGGCGGGAGGGGCCCTCGAGCAGTACTTC.

The CDR3 spells CASSPFGQGEQFF. The CDR3 nucleotides are TGTGCCAGCAGCCCGTTCGGGCAGGGTGAGCAGTTCTTC. The chain is built from TRBV7-3 and TRBJ2-1, with D perhaps TRBD1 (5 bases). Germline CDR1 is SGHTA and CDR2 is FQGTGA. V was trimmed by 5 bases and J by 9 bases, leaving 14 bases between them. The CDR3 consists of 13 residues.

This sequence joins TRBV5-6 and TRBJ2-5; D not certain. The CDR3 has 14 amino acids. V dropped 4 bases and J dropped 1 base, with 11 bases sitting between them. The germline gives CDR1 SGHDT, CDR2 YYEEEE. The CDR3 spells CASSRGGFQETQYF. The CDR3 DNA reads as TGTGCCAGCAGCCGAGGCGGCTTCCAAGAGACCCAGTACTTC.

V usage is TRBV5-1 and J usage is TRBJ2-7; TRBD1 aligns across 7 bases. V shed 4 bases, J shed 3 bases, and the junction held 4 bases outside the gene matches. This CDR3 contains 13 residues. Germline V CDR1 and CDR2: SGHRS, YFSETQ. The DNA of the CDR3 is TGCGCCAGCAGCAACGGACAGGACTACGAGCAGTACTTC. Encoded protein: CASSNGQDYEQYF.

The V and J genes are TRBV5-8 and TRBJ2-3; D gene unclear. The CDR3 length is 14 residues. Germline V CDR1 and CDR2: SGHTS, YDEGEE. Trimming shortened V by 9 bases and J by 2 bases, and 16 bases separated the two germline ends. CDR3 protein: CANVPRPYTDTQYF. The DNA of the CDR3 is TGTGCCAACGTACCCCGACCCTACACAGATACGCAGTATTTT. The full variable domain, its missing parts supplied by reference TRBV5-8 and TRBJ2-3, is EAGVTQSPTHLIKTRGQQATLRCSPISGHTSVYWYQQALGLGLQFLLWYDEGEERNRGNFPPRFSGRQFPNYSSELNVNALELEDSALYLCANVPRPYTDTQYFGPGTRLTVL.

The V call is TRBV5-1, the J call TRBJ2-7; D is ambiguous. The germline V and J ends were trimmed by 3 bases and 3 bases, with 19 bases remaining between them. The germline CDR1 and CDR2 sequences are SGHRS and YFSETQ. The CDR3 contains 16 residues. CDR3 DNA: TGCGCCAGCAGCTCCCAATCCCCCGGGCTGAACTACGAGCAGTACTTC. As protein: CASSSQSPGLNYEQYF.

This clone was picked up a small number of times. J is TRBJ1-1 and V is TRBV18; D gene unclear. From germline, CDR1 is KGHSH and CDR2 LQKENI. The V gene lost 3 bases and the J gene lost 7 bases, with 9 bases spanning the gap. The CDR3 runs to 12 residues. CDR3 DNA sequence: TGTGCCAGCTCACCCAGGAGATTTGAAGCTTTCTTT. It codes for CASSPRRFEAFF.

As regards this clone: Other DNA sequences in the sample encode the same CDR3. The rearrangement uses TRBV7-3 and TRBJ1-1, with TRBD1 matching 7 bases. The CDR3 loop spans 14 amino acids. Germline V gene sequence: CDR1 SGHTA, CDR2 FQGTGA. After removal of 6 bases from V and 5 bases from J, the junction contained 9 bases not matched to a gene. The CDR3 loop is CASSLRGTGTEAFF. The CDR3 nucleotides read TGTGCCAGCAGTCTCAGGGGGACGGGGACTGAAGCTTTCTTT.

The chain links TRBV7-8 to TRBJ1-5, with D perhaps matching TRBD1 (6 bases). Trimming took off 6 bases at V and 5 bases at J, with 14 bases between the two ends. The CDR3 is 14 amino acids. The germline CDR1 and CDR2 sequences are SGHVS and FQNEAQ. CDR3: CASSNRVLDQPQHF. Written as DNA, the CDR3 is TGTGCCAGCAGTAACAGGGTTCTGGATCAGCCCCAGCATTTT.

In DNA, the CDR3 is TGTGCCAGCAGAGTTCCGACTAGCGGGACATACAACACCGGGGAGCTGTTTTTT. Translated, it gives CASRVPTSGTYNTGELFF. This chain uses TRBV13 with TRBJ2-2, with 11 bases aligning to TRBD2. This CDR3 comprises 18 residues. V gave up 6 bases and J gave up 2 bases; unmatched junction bases: 11. Per germline, CDR1 PRHDT and CDR2 FYEKMQ (reference sequence).

This clone turned up a few times. The chain links TRBV25-1 to TRBJ1-4, with D unresolved. Per the germline V gene, CDR1 is MGHDK and CDR2 is SYGVNS. Trimming shortened V by 3 bases and J by 12 bases, and 8 bases separated the two germline ends. CDR3 size: 11 residues. CDR3 bases: TGTGCCAGCAGTGATGCAAGGCAACTGTTTTTT. This sequence encodes CASSDARQLFF.

J is TRBJ2-1 and V is TRBV4-1; 10 bases are shared with TRBD2. The CDR3 contains 14 residues. CDR1 MGHRA and CDR2 YSYEKL come from the germline V gene. The J segment lost 13 bases and the V segment lost 2 bases, leaving 8 bases of the junction unmatched. The CDR3, as DNA: TGCGCCAGCAGCCAAACCGGACTAGCGGACCTACAGTTCTTC. This translates into CASSQTGLADLQFF.

On this clone: This specimen includes other DNA sequences encoding the same CDR3. V and J are TRBV18 and TRBJ1-1, with D perhaps TRBD1 (6 bases). V was trimmed by 4 bases and J by 0 bases, leaving 9 bases between them. Germline CDR1 and CDR2: KGHSH and LQKENI. The CDR3 has 14 amino acids. In DNA, the CDR3 is TGTGCCAGCTCACTAGGGGGAGTGAACACTGAAGCTTTCTTT. Translating it yields CASSLGGVNTEAFF. Complete variable domain (other parts from reference TRBV18 and TRBJ1-1): NAGVMQNPRHLVRRRGQEARLRCSPMKGHSHVYWYRQLPEEGLKFMVYLQKENIIDESGMPKERFSAEFPKEGPSILRIQQVVRGDSAAYFCASSLGGVNTEAFFGQGTRLTVV.

The chain links TRBV29-1 to TRBJ1-2, with D unclear. The germline V and J ends were trimmed by 2 bases and 8 bases, with 9 bases remaining between them. Germline CDR1 is SQVTM and CDR2 is ANQGSEA. The CDR3 runs 11 residues. CDR3 bases: TGCAGCGTTGAACTTCTAGCCGGCTACACCTTC. Translated: CSVELLAGYTF.

This rearrangement joins TRBV11-3 to TRBJ2-1; 9 bases fit TRBD2. The CDR3 has 15 residues. The junction had 6 bases not matched to a gene; V was cut back by 1 base and J by 8 bases. Germline V gene lookup returns CDR1 SGHNT and CDR2 YENEEA. The CDR3 coding sequence is TGTGCCAGCAGCTTAGGGGCGGGAGGGCAGGATGAGCAGTTCTTC. It translates to CASSLGAGGQDEQFF.

The rearrangement links TRBV7-2 to TRBJ2-2, with unresolved D. The germline V gene has CDR1 SGHTA and CDR2 FQGNSA. The CDR3 is 14 residues long. The V gene lost 5 bases and the J gene lost 5 bases, with 12 bases spanning the gap. CDR3: CASSPPQFTGELFF. CDR3 nucleotide sequence: TGTGCCAGCAGCCCGCCACAATTTACCGGGGAGCTGTTTTTT.